This TCR beta chain is from a study of T cell repertoires in cytomegalovirus infection. Trimming shortened V by 5 bases and J by 2 bases, and 16 bases separated the two germline ends. The CDR3 runs 16 residues. MiXCR, applied by TCRdb to the reads, yields one record per CDR3 protein. The repertoire holds a few hundred thousand distinct CDR3 sequences, roughly a third seen once, with 17% in the top ten. Comment on this clonotype: The antigen remains unidentified.

Sample: cultured PBMCs, taken from culture after CMV antigen stimulation. The genes are TRBV12-3 or TRBV12-4 and TRBJ2-1, with D tentatively TRBD1 (5 bases). The clonotype was recovered from a human donor in good health (CMV status not recorded). Some clones in this sample may be carry-over from other donors' samples. In nucleotides, the CDR3 is TGTGCCAGCAGTACGCCGGGCCAAGGGGCCTACAATGAGCAGTTCTTC. Its translation is CASSTPGQGAYNEQFF.